The next 26 T cell receptor beta chains were all read from a single sample in a study of T cells in Graves' hyperthyroidism and ophthalmopathy. The TCR beta CDR3 regions underwent amplification using RNA transcripts as the source. The HTBI primer set was used in a first-round RT-PCR of the TCR CDR3. TCRdb independently ran MiXCR on the multiplex PCR reads; one entry per CDR3 protein. This sample yields under 350,000 distinct CDR3 sequences, of which roughly 15% are seen a single time; 7.5% to 8% belongs to the top ten. The sequenced sample consisted of blood. Receptors were obtained from a woman between 25 and 40 years old with Graves' hyperthyroidism that later progressed to Graves' ophthalmopathy.

This clonotype was seen repeatedly, ten times or more. The V gene is TRBV3-1, the J gene TRBJ1-3; D possibly corresponds to TRBD1 (5 bases). Between the trimmed V and J ends, which lost 2 bases and 8 bases, there was a span of 10 bases. Germline values: CDR1 LGHDT, CDR2 YNNKEL (reference sequence). This CDR3 has 13 amino acids. CDR3 bases: TGTGCCAGCAGCCAAAGGGGACCGGACACCATATATTTT. Amino acids: CASSQRGPDTIYF.

V usage is TRBV9 and J usage is TRBJ2-1; D unclear. Germline V lookup: CDR1 SGDLS, CDR2 YYNGEE. The CDR3 has 16 residues. V was cut by 3 bases and J by 0 bases, with 13 bases left in between. The CDR3 DNA follows: TGTGCCAGCAGCGGAGGAACGGGTTCCTCCTACAATGAGCAGTTCTTC. This codes for CASSGGTGSSYNEQFF. Drawing the rest from reference TRBV9 and TRBJ2-1, the complete variable domain is DSGVTQTPKHLITATGQRVTLRCSPRSGDLSVYWYQQSLDQGLQFLIQYYNGEERAKGNILERFSAQQFPDLHSELNLSSLELGDSALYFCASSGGTGSSYNEQFFGPGTRLTVL.

For this clonotype: Germline is not matched at one junction end, which may reflect a read error. The V call is TRBV9, the J call TRBJ2-7; D possibly matches TRBD1 or TRBD2 (6 bases each). The germline CDR1 and CDR2 sequences are SGDLS and YYNGEE. The CDR3 contains 15 residues. For the CDR3, the DNA is TGTGCCGGCAGCGTAGCGGTCACAGGGCAGGGTGAGCAGTACTTC. Translation: CAGSVAVTGQGEQYF.

V usage is TRBV5-1 and J usage is TRBJ2-2; weak D call: TRBD1 (6 bases). Germline CDR1 SGHRS, CDR2 YFSETQ. The CDR3 runs 16 residues. V was pared by 5 bases and J by 2 bases, with 16 bases between. The CDR3: CASRVNRAGNTGELFF. CDR3 sequence (DNA): TGCGCCAGCAGAGTCAACAGGGCGGGTAACACCGGGGAGCTGTTTTTT.

This clonotype appeared many times. CDR3 DNA: TGTGCCAGCAGTTTGCCCACGAACGAATACGAGCAGTACTTC. Residues: CASSLPTNEYEQYF. The rearrangement uses TRBV12-3 or TRBV12-4 and TRBJ2-7; D is undetermined. V was shortened by 3 bases and J by 4 bases, with 13 bases between the two germline ends. The CDR3 sequence is 14 residues long.

The genes are TRBV19 and TRBJ2-3; D is uncertain. V was clipped by 1 base and J by 0 bases, with 5 bases between them. The CDR3 spans 14 residues. Germline lookup yields CDR1 LNHDA and CDR2 SQIVND (reference sequence). The CDR3 DNA sequence: TGTGCCAGTAGTATAGGCTCGAGCACAGATACGCAGTATTTT. Protein sequence: CASSIGSSTDTQYF.

This clonotype has at least ten counts. The genes are TRBV18 and TRBJ1-5, with D tentatively TRBD1 (5 bases). The CDR3 spans 16 residues. V shed 3 bases and J shed 0 bases, with 12 bases lying between them. Per germline, CDR1 KGHSH and CDR2 LQKENI. CDR3: CASSPWSGVSNQPQHF. CDR3 bases: TGTGCCAGCTCACCCTGGTCGGGGGTTAGCAATCAGCCCCAGCATTTT.

This clonotype was observed at least ten times. A much larger clone lies one base from this, so it may be a read error. The chain couples TRBV28 to TRBJ2-7; TRBD1 or TRBD2 may be the D gene (5 bases each). Germline CDR1 MDHEN, CDR2 SYDVKM. The CDR3 contains 14 residues. The CDR3 protein is CASSFFAGTYKQYF. DNA for the CDR3: TGTGCCAGCAGTTTTTTCGCAGGGACCTACAAGCAGTACTTC.

The chain is built from TRBV28 and TRBJ1-3, with D uncertain. Germline CDR1 and CDR2: MDHEN and SYDVKM. V lost 6 bases to trimming and J lost 2 bases, with 8 bases between them. The CDR3 loop spans 13 amino acids. CDR3 sequence (DNA): TGTGCCAGCAGGGGAGTCGCTGGAAACACCATATATTTT. Translation gives CASRGVAGNTIYF.

The gene calls are TRBV5-4 and TRBJ2-3; D call uncertain. This CDR3 has 12 residues. Germline V gives CDR1 SGHNT, CDR2 YYREEE (reference sequence). V lost 4 bases, J lost 6 bases, and 9 bases lay in between. CDR3 bases: TGTGCCAGCAGCGGGCCCTTGGATACGCAGTATTTT. It is translated as CASSGPLDTQYF.

This chain joins TRBV5-1 and TRBJ1-1; the D gene is possibly TRBD1 (5 bases). The CDR3 runs 15 residues. CDR1 and CDR2 (germline): SGHRS, YFSETQ. V shed 0 bases and J shed 3 bases, with 12 bases lying between them. Here the CDR3 reads CASSLARPGDTEAFF. The CDR3 coding sequence is TGCGCCAGCAGCTTGGCACGGCCGGGGGACACTGAAGCTTTCTTT.

This clonotype was seen repeatedly, ten times or more. The CDR3 nucleotides read TGTGCCAGCAGTTACTCACCGGGACGTAGACCCACAGATACGCAGTATTTT. Translation: CASSYSPGRRPTDTQYF. The J gene is TRBJ2-3, the V gene TRBV6-2 or TRBV6-3; D possibly matches TRBD1 or TRBD2 (5 bases each). Germline CDR1 and CDR2: MNHEY and SVGEGT. The CDR3 has 17 amino acids. Trimming stripped 0 bases from V and 2 bases from J, with 15 bases between.

The chain links TRBV9 to TRBJ2-1; D remains ambiguous. V was cut by 0 bases and J by 0 bases, with 7 bases left in between. The CDR3 is made up of 15 amino acids. CDR1 and CDR2 (germline): SGDLS, YYNGEE. The CDR3 DNA reads TGTGCCAGCAGCGTAGAAGGTCTCTCCTACAATGAGCAGTTCTTC. Translated: CASSVEGLSYNEQFF.

This clonotype came up many times. The rearrangement joins TRBV12-3 or TRBV12-4 to TRBJ2-5; TRBD2 is a possible D gene (5 bases). V lost 2 bases, J lost 1 base, and 14 bases lay in between. The CDR3 has 16 amino acids. CDR3 sequence (DNA): TGTGCCAGCAGTTTAAGGGCTACGGAGGTCCAAGAGACCCAGTACTTC. Encoded protein: CASSLRATEVQETQYF.

V usage is TRBV7-2 and J usage is TRBJ2-3, with D maybe TRBD2 (6 bases). V lost 6 bases to trimming and J lost 0 bases, with 13 bases between them. CDR3 length equals 15 residues. The germline gives CDR1 SGHTA, CDR2 FQGNSA. The CDR3 DNA reads TGTGCCAGCAGGGAGGGAGCGGTAAGCACAGATACGCAGTATTTT. It specifies CASREGAVSTDTQYF. The full variable domain, rest sourced from reference TRBV7-2 and TRBJ2-3, is GAGVSQSPSNKVTEKGKDVELRCDPISGHTALYWYRQSLGQGLEFLIYFQGNSAPDKSGLPSDRFSAERTGGSVSTLTIQRTQQEDSAVYLCASREGAVSTDTQYFGPGTRLTVL.

This clonotype was seen a few times. The genes are TRBV4-1 and TRBJ1-2, with D hard to call. The germline V gene encodes CDR1 MGHRA and CDR2 YSYEKL. Trimming took 0 bases from V and 4 from J, leaving 9 bases between them. This CDR3 region has 14 residues. As DNA, the CDR3 is TGCGCCAGCAGCCAAGACAGGAATAGCTATGGCTACACCTTC. Amino acids: CASSQDRNSYGYTF.

This clonotype was observed many times. The J gene is TRBJ1-1, the V gene TRBV6-6; D is unclear. The V gene's germline CDR1 is MNHNY and CDR2 SVGAGI (reference sequence). Trimming took 2 bases from V and 4 from J, leaving 5 bases between them. The CDR3 spans 12 residues. CDR3 nucleotides: TGTGCCAGCAGTTACACAGCCACTGAAGCTTTCTTT. It is translated as CASSYTATEAFF.

The genes are TRBV2 and TRBJ1-4; D is unresolved. V was cut by 2 bases and J by 7 bases, with 5 bases left in between. The germline gives CDR1 SNHLY, CDR2 FYNNEI. The CDR3 spans 12 residues. The CDR3 region has the DNA TGTGCCAGCAGTGAAAGAGGTGAAAAACTGTTTTTT. Translated: CASSERGEKLFF.

The sample holds a few counts of this clonotype. The chain combines TRBV6-2 or TRBV6-3 with TRBJ2-2; unclear D gene. The CDR3 loop spans 14 amino acids. Germline-derived CDR1 and CDR2 are MNHEY and SVGEGT. The germline V and J ends were trimmed by 5 bases and 3 bases, with 10 bases remaining between them. The CDR3 region is CASSPQQDTGELFF. In nucleotides, the CDR3 is TGTGCCAGCAGTCCTCAACAAGACACCGGGGAGCTGTTTTTT.

Many counts were recorded for this clonotype. The V call is TRBV5-1, the J call TRBJ2-7; possibly TRBD2 for D (6 bases). V gave up 4 bases and J gave up 3 bases, with 14 bases separating them. CDR3 length equals 14 residues. Germline V gene sequence: CDR1 SGHRS, CDR2 YFSETQ. Here the CDR3 DNA reads TGCGCCAGCAGCCCGGTCCTGGGGGGCTACGAGCAGTACTTC. Amino acids: CASSPVLGGYEQYF.

Only a few counts were recorded for this clonotype. The V and J genes are TRBV4-3 and TRBJ2-7, with D perhaps assigned TRBD1 or TRBD2 (5 bases each). The CDR3 totals 14 residues. Germline CDR1 reads LGHNA; CDR2 reads YSLEER. The V gene lost 3 bases and the J gene lost 2 bases, with 11 bases spanning the gap. The CDR3 region has the DNA TGCGCCAGCAGCCAGGGACCGGTTACCTACGAGCAGTACTTC. Amino acid sequence: CASSQGPVTYEQYF.

This clonotype was counted only a few times. The chain employs TRBV7-9 and TRBJ2-3, with 12 bases aligning to TRBD2. V gave up 5 bases and J gave up 6 bases; unmatched junction bases: 9. CDR3 length equals 16 residues. Germline CDR1 reads SEHNR; CDR2 reads FQNEAQ (reference sequence). The CDR3 coding sequence is TGTGCCAGCAGCGGAGGGACTAGCGGGCAGTGGGATACGCAGTATTTT. This codes for CASSGGTSGQWDTQYF.

As concerns this clonotype: Just one base apart from a much larger clone, this may be a read error. The V and J genes are TRBV27 and TRBJ1-3, with D uncertain. Trimming left V 5 bases short and J 0 bases short, with 11 bases between. CDR3 size: 15 residues. The germline V gene encodes CDR1 MNHEY and CDR2 SMNVEV (reference sequence). CDR3 DNA sequence: TGTGCCAGCAGTACCGACTTATTCTCTGGAAACACCATATATTTT. It yields the protein CASSTDLFSGNTIYF.

This clonotype was counted a few times. This sequence joins TRBV4-3 and TRBJ2-1, with 11 bases that match TRBD2. The junction had 9 bases not matched to a gene; V was cut back by 4 bases and J by 4 bases. CDR3 length equals 17 residues. Germline CDR1 is LGHNA and CDR2 is YSLEER. This CDR3 is CASSRGGGTSGYNEQFF. For the CDR3, the DNA is TGCGCCAGCAGCCGCGGAGGTGGGACTAGCGGTTACAATGAGCAGTTCTTC.

This clonotype was observed a few times. CDR3 region: CASSQSGASSLTGELFF. CDR3 nucleotide sequence: TGCGCCAGCAGCCAGTCCGGGGCTAGCAGTTTAACCGGGGAGCTGTTTTTT. The genes are TRBV4-1 and TRBJ2-2; D assignment may be TRBD1 or TRBD2 (5 bases each). V was clipped by 3 bases and J by 5 bases, with 19 bases between them. The V gene's germline CDR1 is MGHRA and CDR2 YSYEKL. The CDR3 runs to 17 residues.

This clonotype has ten or more counts. V gene TRBV19 combines with J gene TRBJ1-5; 8 nucleotides align to TRBD1. The CDR3 runs to 15 residues. The V gene end was trimmed by 6 bases and the J gene end by 1 base; junction bases not matched to a gene: 5. The V gene's germline CDR1 is LNHDA and CDR2 SQIVND (reference sequence). The CDR3 region is CASRTGGLSNQPQHF. The CDR3 DNA is TGTGCCAGTAGAACAGGGGGGTTGAGCAATCAGCCCCAGCATTTT.